The following is a TCR beta chain sequence with its context. The data belong to a study of early T cells in non-severe SARS-CoV-2 infection. TCRdb passed the 5' RACE reads through MiXCR, listing each CDR3 protein once. Seen here are 100,000 to 140,000 distinct CDR3 sequences, 11% observed once, and the top ten hold roughly 7.1%. This CDR3 is built from 16 residues. CDR1 and CDR2 from the germline V gene are LNHNV and YYDKDF (reference sequence). Trimming removed 2 bases from V and 0 bases from J, with 10 bases in between. V gene TRBV15 combines with J gene TRBJ1-4; no reliable D call. The sequenced material came from whole blood. This TCR derives from an adult who was a healthcare worker with PCR-confirmed SARS-CoV-2 infection or an uninfected control (not recorded which). The CDR3 bases are TGTGCCACCAGCAGAACCCCCGGGACAACTAATGAAAAACTGTTTTTT. Translating it yields CATSRTPGTTNEKLFF. Supplemented by reference TRBV15 and TRBJ1-4, the full variable domain reads DAMVIQNPRYQVTQFGKPVTLSCSQTLNHNVMYWYQQKSSQAPKLLFHYYDKDFNNEADTPDNFQSRRPNTSFCFLDIRSPGLGDTAMYLCATSRTPGTTNEKLFFGSGTQLSVL.